This T cell receptor (beta chain) is drawn from a study of blood T cell repertoires in COVID-19. Study-level information: Researchers got acute and convalescent COVID-19 samples from the United States, Italy and Spain. Sources were T cells, B-cell-depleted T cells, or PBMCs; the material itself was cDNA or gDNA.

Original analysis: Reference gene primers were amplified, and this amplification served to estimate nucleated cell counts. The method was immunoSEQ multiplex PCR; TCRdb's version includes in-frame clones alone and lacks a portion of them. The V and J calls and clone size come from that table; D and trimming were worked out from the DNA. The sample carries approximately 210,000 clones, 75% to 90% recorded once. V shed 4 bases, J shed 7 bases, and the junction held 3 bases outside the gene matches. The CDR3 runs 14 residues. Per germline, CDR1 SGHNT and CDR2 YYREEE (reference sequence). Input material: peripheral blood. The chain carries TRBV5-4 and TRBJ2-7, with TRBD2 matching over 15 bases. The receptor comes from a man aged 25-45 years who had recovered from COVID-19. The CDR3 spells CASSPGTSGGEQYF. CDR3 in DNA: TGTGCCAGCAGCCCCGGGACTAGCGGGGGGGAGCAGTACTTC.